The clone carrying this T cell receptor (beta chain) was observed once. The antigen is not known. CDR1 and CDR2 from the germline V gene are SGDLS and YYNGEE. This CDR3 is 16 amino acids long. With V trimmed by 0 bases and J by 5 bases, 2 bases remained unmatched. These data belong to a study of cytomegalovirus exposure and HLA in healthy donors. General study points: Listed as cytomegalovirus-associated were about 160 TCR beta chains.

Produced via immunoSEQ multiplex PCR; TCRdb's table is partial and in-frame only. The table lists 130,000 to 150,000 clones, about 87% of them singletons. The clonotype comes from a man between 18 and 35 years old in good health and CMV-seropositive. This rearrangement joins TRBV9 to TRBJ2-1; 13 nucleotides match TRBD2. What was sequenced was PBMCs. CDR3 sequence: CASSVGGLAGDNEQFF. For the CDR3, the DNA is TGTGCCAGCAGCGTAGGCGGACTAGCGGGGGACAATGAGCAGTTCTTC.